One sample yielded the 20 T cell receptor beta chains listed below, sequenced in a study of CD8+ T cells in alopecia areata. RNA extraction was followed by reverse transcription into cDNA, which acted as the sequencing template. Assay used: immunoSEQ multiplex PCR; TCRdb lists only in-frame clones, some missing. The sample carries 150,000 or so clones, around 86% recorded once. Sequencing used CD8+ T cells sorted from blood, obtained at week 0. These receptors came from a human donor with alopecia areata.

This chain connects TRBV7-9 to TRBJ2-3; no definite D call. The germline V gene has CDR1 SEHNR and CDR2 FQNEAQ (reference sequence). The CDR3 covers 12 residues. V was trimmed by 0 bases and J by 5 bases, leaving 3 bases between them. CDR3 sequence (DNA): TGTGCCAGCAGCTTAGCCCTAGATACGCAGTATTTT. Residues: CASSLALDTQYF.

CDR3 DNA sequence: TGTGCCAGCAGTGAGTGGGGGTTCCGCACAGATACGCAGTATTTT. Its protein product is CASSEWGFRTDTQYF. V usage is TRBV2 and J usage is TRBJ2-3, with D perhaps given as TRBD1 or TRBD2 (5 bases each). The CDR3 is made up of 15 amino acids. V dropped 3 bases and J dropped 1 base, with 11 bases sitting between them. Germline V lookup: CDR1 SNHLY, CDR2 FYNNEI.

The chain couples TRBV29-1 to TRBJ2-1, with 13 nucleotides matching TRBD2. The CDR3 is made up of 16 amino acids. Germline loops: CDR1 SQVTM, CDR2 ANQGSEA. V gave up 8 bases and J gave up 7 bases; unmatched junction bases: 14. This CDR3 reads CSHAGTSGVGWNEQFF. CDR3 DNA: TGCAGCCACGCCGGGACTAGCGGGGTGGGGTGGAATGAGCAGTTCTTC.

This chain connects TRBV7-3 to TRBJ2-1, with 7 bases fitting TRBD2. After removal of 5 bases from V and 5 bases from J, the junction contained 6 bases not matched to a gene. The CDR3 extends over 14 amino acids. The germline V gene encodes CDR1 SGHTA and CDR2 FQGTGA. In nucleotides, the CDR3 is TGTGCCAGCAGCCACCAAGCGGGGAACAATGAGCAGTTCTTC. This codes for CASSHQAGNNEQFF.

Judged by abundance, this clone is medium-sized (0.01 to 0.1%). The chain couples TRBV6-5 to TRBJ1-2, with TRBD1 matching 7 bases. Germline V gene sequence: CDR1 MNHEY, CDR2 SVGAGI. This CDR3 contains 16 residues. With V trimmed by 2 bases and J by 7 bases, 13 bases remained unmatched. CDR3 loop: CASSYQGQLAGSGYTF. CDR3 sequence (DNA): TGTGCCAGCAGTTACCAGGGACAGCTCGCCGGGTCTGGCTACACCTTC.

The V and J genes are TRBV15 and TRBJ2-5; 7 positions match TRBD2. The J call is in doubt because the DNA end fits TRBJ2-7 better. Germline CDR1 is LNHNV and CDR2 is YYDKDF (reference sequence). This CDR3 contains 14 residues. The CDR3 nucleotides read TGTGCCACCAGCAGGGAGCGGGATCCTTACGAGCAGTACTTC. Translation gives CATSRERDPYEQYF.

This chain joins TRBV7-9 and TRBJ2-5; 11 positions match TRBD1. The junction had 7 bases not matched to a gene; V was cut back by 5 bases and J by 5 bases. Germline assignment: CDR1 SEHNR and CDR2 FQNEAQ (reference sequence). The CDR3 consists of 15 residues. The CDR3 nucleotides read TGTGCCAGCAGCCCACGGGACAGGGGGTTGGAGACCCAGTACTTC. Its protein product is CASSPRDRGLETQYF.

The chain couples TRBV5-6 to TRBJ1-2; a possible D gene is TRBD1 (5 bases). This CDR3 contains 12 residues. The V and J ends lost 4 bases and 10 bases respectively, with 14 bases between them. Germline-derived CDR1 and CDR2 are SGHDT and YYEEEE. The DNA for the CDR3 is TGTGCCAGCAGCGAGGGGACGGGCTTCTACACCTTC. Translating gives CASSEGTGFYTF.

V gene TRBV7-8 combines with J gene TRBJ2-2, with TRBD1 matching over 8 bases. Trimming at V came to 5 bases and at J to 1 base, leaving 9 bases not matched to a gene. The CDR3 is 17 residues long. Per germline, CDR1 SGHVS and CDR2 FQNEAQ. The DNA of the CDR3 is TGTGCCAGCAGCCCCCAAGTGGGGACAGGGAACACCGGGGAGCTGTTTTTT. This translates into CASSPQVGTGNTGELFF.

V usage is TRBV7-8 and J usage is TRBJ2-1, with 10 bases matching TRBD2. The CDR3 has 18 residues. The V gene's germline CDR1 is SGHVS and CDR2 FQNEAQ. The V gene end was trimmed by 3 bases and the J gene end by 0 bases; junction bases not matched to a gene: 8. CDR3 protein: CASSLLAGAPSSYNEQFF. The CDR3 DNA sequence: TGTGCCAGCAGCTTGCTAGCGGGAGCCCCGAGCTCCTACAATGAGCAGTTCTTC.

This chain links TRBV5-4 with TRBJ2-7; possibly TRBD1 or TRBD2 for D (5 bases each). The CDR3 is 15 residues long. The ends were cut back, 2 bases at V and 7 bases at J, with 19 bases in the middle. CDR1 and CDR2 from the germline V gene are SGHNT and YYREEE (reference sequence). The CDR3 protein is CASSFNPGTPWEQYF. The CDR3 DNA follows: TGTGCCAGCAGCTTCAACCCAGGGACCCCCTGGGAGCAGTACTTC.

The chain is built from TRBV9 and TRBJ1-1; a possible D gene is TRBD1 (5 bases). The CDR3 has 13 amino acids. Deletions cut 0 bases from V and 11 bases from J, with 14 bases between. The germline V gene has CDR1 SGDLS and CDR2 YYNGEE. CDR3 protein: CASSVDGEPGAFF. As DNA, the CDR3 is TGTGCCAGCAGCGTAGATGGGGAACCAGGGGCTTTCTTT.

The chain uses TRBV7-9 and TRBJ2-1; 8 bases agree with TRBD1. Germline values: CDR1 SEHNR, CDR2 FQNEAQ (reference sequence). The CDR3 runs 15 residues. J gave up 1 base and V 5 bases, and 4 bases lay outside the gene matches. In DNA, the CDR3 is TGTGCCAGCAGCCAACAGGGGGTATCCTACAATGAGCAGTTCTTC. Amino acid sequence: CASSQQGVSYNEQFF.

The chain links TRBV7-9 to TRBJ1-2; tentatively, D is TRBD1 (5 bases). Trimming removed 5 bases from V and 8 bases from J, with 18 bases in between. The CDR3 loop spans 14 amino acids. Germline V gene sequence: CDR1 SEHNR, CDR2 FQNEAQ (reference sequence). CDR3 region: CASSAGTALWGYTF. The CDR3 bases are TGTGCCAGCAGCGCCGGGACCGCCCTGTGGGGCTACACCTTC.

This chain uses TRBV5-1 with TRBJ1-2; D not resolved. This CDR3 contains 13 residues. V lost 2 bases and J lost 6, with 11 bases in between. Germline loops: CDR1 SGHRS, CDR2 YFSETQ. For the CDR3, the DNA is TGCGCCAGCAGCTTAACATTCTCCCATGGCTACACCTTC. Translation gives CASSLTFSHGYTF.

The chain recombines TRBV19 with TRBJ1-3, with TRBD1 identical over 8 bases. The CDR3 sequence is 17 residues long. Germline trimming cut 7 bases from V and 0 bases from J; bases unmatched to any gene: 11. Germline assignment: CDR1 LNHDA and CDR2 SQIVND (reference sequence). The DNA of the CDR3 is TGTGCCAGTACCGATCCGGGACAGGTTTACTCTGGAAACACCATATATTTT. Amino acid sequence: CASTDPGQVYSGNTIYF.

This chain joins TRBV13 and TRBJ1-3; D might be TRBD1 (6 bases). V shed 6 bases and J shed 3 bases, with 21 bases lying between them. The germline V gene has CDR1 PRHDT and CDR2 FYEKMQ (reference sequence). This CDR3 is built from 17 residues. CDR3 sequence reads: CASSHVPNRVGGNTIYF. For the CDR3, the DNA is TGTGCCAGCAGTCATGTACCCAACAGGGTCGGTGGAAACACCATATATTTT.

The gene calls are TRBV19 and TRBJ2-1; D possibly corresponds to TRBD1 (5 bases). CDR3 length: 12 amino acids. Germline V gene data show CDR1 as LNHDA and CDR2 as SQIVND (reference sequence). Trimming removed 5 bases at V and 10 bases at J, with 12 bases between. CDR3 DNA sequence: TGTGCCAGTAGTTCTGGGGCTTGGGAGCAGTTCTTC. Protein sequence: CASSSGAWEQFF.

This chain uses TRBV25-1 with TRBJ2-1, with no clear D. Germline CDR1 is MGHDK and CDR2 is SYGVNS. V lost 5 bases and J lost 0, with 11 bases in between. CDR3 size: 15 residues. The chain's CDR3 is CASSKAWSSYNEQFF. CDR3 coding DNA: TGTGCCAGCAGTAAGGCCTGGAGCTCCTACAATGAGCAGTTCTTC.

The gene calls are TRBV30 and TRBJ2-7; 9 positions agree with TRBD2. J was trimmed by 4 bases and V by 3 bases; bases with no gene match: 10. The germline gives CDR1 GTSNPN, CDR2 SVGIG (reference sequence). There are 15 residues in the CDR3. The CDR3 reads CAWSVGLAGEYEQYF. In DNA form, the CDR3 reads TGTGCCTGGAGCGTAGGATTAGCGGGAGAGTACGAGCAGTACTTC.